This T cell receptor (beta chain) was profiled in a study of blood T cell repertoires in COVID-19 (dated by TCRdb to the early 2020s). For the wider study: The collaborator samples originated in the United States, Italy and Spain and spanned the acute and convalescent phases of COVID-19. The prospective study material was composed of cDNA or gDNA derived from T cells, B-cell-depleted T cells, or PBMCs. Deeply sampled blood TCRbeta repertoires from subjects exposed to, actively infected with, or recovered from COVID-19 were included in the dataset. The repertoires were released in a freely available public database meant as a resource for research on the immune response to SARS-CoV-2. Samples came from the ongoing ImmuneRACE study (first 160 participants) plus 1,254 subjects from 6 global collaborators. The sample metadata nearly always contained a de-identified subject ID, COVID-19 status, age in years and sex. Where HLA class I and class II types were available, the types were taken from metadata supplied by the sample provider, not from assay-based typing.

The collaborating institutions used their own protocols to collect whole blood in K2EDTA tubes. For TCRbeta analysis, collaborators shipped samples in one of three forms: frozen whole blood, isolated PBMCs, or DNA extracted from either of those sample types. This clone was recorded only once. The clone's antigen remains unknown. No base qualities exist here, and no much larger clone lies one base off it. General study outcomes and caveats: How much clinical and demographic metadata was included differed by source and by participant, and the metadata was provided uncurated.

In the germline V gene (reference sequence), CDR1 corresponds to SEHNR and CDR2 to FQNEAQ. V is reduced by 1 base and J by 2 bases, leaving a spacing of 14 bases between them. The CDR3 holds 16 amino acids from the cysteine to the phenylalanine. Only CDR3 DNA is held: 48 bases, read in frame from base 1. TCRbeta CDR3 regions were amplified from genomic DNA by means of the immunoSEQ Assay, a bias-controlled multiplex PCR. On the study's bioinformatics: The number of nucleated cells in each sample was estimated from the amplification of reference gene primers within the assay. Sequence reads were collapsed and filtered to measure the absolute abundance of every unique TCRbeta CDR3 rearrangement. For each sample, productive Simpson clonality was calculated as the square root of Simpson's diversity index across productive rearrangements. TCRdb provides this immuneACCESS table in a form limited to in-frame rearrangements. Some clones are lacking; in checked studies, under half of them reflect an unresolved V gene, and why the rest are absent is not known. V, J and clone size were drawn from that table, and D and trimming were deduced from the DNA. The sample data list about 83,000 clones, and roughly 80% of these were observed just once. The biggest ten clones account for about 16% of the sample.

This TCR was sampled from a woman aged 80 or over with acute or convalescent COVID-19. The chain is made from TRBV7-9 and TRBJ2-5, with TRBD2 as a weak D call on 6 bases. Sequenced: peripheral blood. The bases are TGTGCCAGCAGCTTAGGGGGCGGGGCGAAGCAAGAGACCCAGTACTTC. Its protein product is CASSLGGGAKQETQYF.